This T cell receptor (beta chain) comes out of a study of blood T cell repertoires in COVID-19. Study at large: Sample material is recorded as cDNA or gDNA derived from T cells, B-cell-depleted T cells, or PBMCs.

Trimming stripped 3 bases from V and 1 base from J, with 9 bases between. Germline CDR1 is SGHTA and CDR2 is FQGNSA. CDR3 length equals 14 residues. The authors' processing: Reference gene primers were amplified, and this amplification served to estimate nucleated cell counts. Libraries were prepared by immunoSEQ multiplex PCR; TCRdb keeps only in-frame clonotypes and omits some of them. Clonal size and the V and J genes are those of that table, whereas D and trimming came from the DNA. The table includes approximately 220,000 clones, around 80% detected once. Source material: peripheral blood. The TCR was taken from a woman of 80 years or more with acute or convalescent COVID-19. The chain links TRBV7-2 to TRBJ2-5; a possible D gene is TRBD1 (5 bases). The CDR3 protein is CASSFNQGQETQYF. CDR3 in DNA: TGTGCCAGCAGCTTTAATCAGGGCCAAGAGACCCAGTACTTC.